A selection of T cell receptor beta chains follows, all from one sample in a study of blood T cell repertoires in COVID-19. Sequencing was performed with immunoSEQ multiplex PCR; in TCRdb, only in-frame clones are kept and a portion is missing. The sample has a few hundred thousand clones, about nine tenths seen once; the top ten hold over 2%. The sample consisted of peripheral blood. The source is a man under 40 who had recovered from COVID-19. The CDR3 runs from the conserved cysteine through the conserved F or W. The D gene is left open where the match is weak. Clone size is given for some rows only: seen once, a few or many times, or a class if the clone is expanded.

v_call,j_call,d_call,clone_size,cdr3_aa,cdr3_nt
TRBV5-1,TRBJ2-7,NA,NA,CASSPLASTSSYEQYF,TGCGCCAGCAGCCCGCTGGCGAGCACTAGCTCCTACGAGCAGTACTTC
TRBV7-6,TRBJ2-3,NA,NA,CASSSGSTGGGAQYF,TGTGCCAGCAGCTCAGGAAGCACGGGGGGCGGTGCGCAGTATTTT
TRBV24-1,TRBJ1-2,NA,many,CATSDRANYGYTF,TGTGCCACCAGTGACCGGGCTAACTATGGCTACACCTTC
TRBV19,TRBJ1-2,TRBD1,NA,CASSPRDSYGYTF,TGTGCCAGTAGTCCCCGGGACAGTTATGGCTACACCTTC
TRBV29-1,TRBJ1-1,NA,NA,CSVHPHPGWMNTEAFF,TGCAGCGTCCATCCGCATCCGGGGTGGATGAACACTGAAGCTTTCTTT
TRBV7-2,TRBJ1-2,NA,NA,CASSPGVYGYTF,TGTGCCAGCAGCCCAGGGGTCTATGGCTACACCTTC
TRBV9,TRBJ2-7,NA,NA,CASSAFGGTYEQYF,TGTGCCAGCAGCGCTTTTGGGGGCACCTACGAGCAGTACTTC
TRBV6-1,TRBJ2-5,NA,once,CASSEVKMVAIQETQYF,TGTGCCAGCAGCGAAGTTAAGATGGTAGCCATCCAAGAGACCCAGTACTTC
TRBV18,TRBJ2-1,NA,NA,CASSPLAQSSYNEQFF,TGTGCCAGCTCACCACTCGCACAAAGTTCCTACAATGAGCAGTTCTTC
TRBV6-5,TRBJ2-3,TRBD1,NA,CASQSGGIDTQYF,TGTGCCAGCCAATCAGGGGGAATAGATACGCAGTATTTT
TRBV28,TRBJ2-7,NA,NA,CASRGQPYEQYF,TGTGCCAGCAGAGGACAGCCCTACGAGCAGTACTTC
TRBV6-5,TRBJ2-7,NA,NA,CASRRSYEQYF,TGTGCCAGCAGGCGCTCCTACGAGCAGTACTTC
TRBV3-1/TRBV3-2,TRBJ2-5,TRBD1,NA,CASSRTGTGKETQYF,TGTGCCAGCAGCCGTACCGGGACAGGGAAAGAGACCCAGTACTTC
TRBV5-8,TRBJ1-6,NA,NA,CASSLINSPLHF,TGTGCCAGCAGCTTAATAAATTCACCCCTCCACTTT
TRBV11-2,TRBJ1-2,NA,NA,CASSHPWTEVYGYTF,TGTGCCAGCAGCCATCCCTGGACAGAAGTCTATGGCTACACCTTC
TRBV2,TRBJ2-3,NA,NA,CASSESQSTDTQYF,TGTGCCAGCAGTGAAAGTCAGAGCACAGATACGCAGTATTTT
TRBV24-1,TRBJ2-1,TRBD2,few,CATSLAGGYWGEQFF,TGTGCCACCAGCTTAGCGGGGGGGTATTGGGGTGAGCAGTTCTTC
TRBV5-1,TRBJ2-5,TRBD2,few,CASSLMVSGGSFQETQYF,TGCGCCAGCAGCTTGATGGTTAGCGGGGGGTCTTTCCAAGAGACCCAGTACTTC
TRBV20-1,TRBJ1-6,TRBD1,NA,CSASGTGVNSPLHF,TGCAGTGCTAGTGGGACAGGGGTTAATTCACCCCTCCACTTT
TRBV6-5,TRBJ2-1,TRBD1,NA,CASSSTGTGVYNEQFF,TGTGCCAGCAGTTCCACCGGGACAGGGGTTTACAATGAGCAGTTCTTC
TRBV15,TRBJ2-4,TRBD1,NA,CATSSRTGDGNIQYF,TGTGCCACCAGCAGCCGGACAGGGGACGGTAACATTCAGTACTTC
TRBV4-1,TRBJ2-3,TRBD2,NA,CASSQSETSGSTDTQYF,TGCGCCAGCAGCCAGTCGGAGACTAGCGGGAGCACAGATACGCAGTATTTT
TRBV10-3,TRBJ1-4,TRBD1,NA,CAITGTVDEKLFF,TGTGCCATCACCGGGACAGTGGATGAAAAACTGTTTTTT
TRBV27,TRBJ1-2,TRBD1,medium-sized,CASSFSGQVYGYTF,TGTGCCAGCAGTTTCTCGGGACAGGTATATGGCTACACCTTC
TRBV18,TRBJ2-7,TRBD2,NA,CASSPPSSGGAYEQYF,TGTGCCAGCTCACCACCTTCTAGCGGGGGAGCTTACGAGCAGTACTTC
TRBV9,TRBJ2-3,TRBD2,NA,CASSARTSGGFTSTDTQYF,TGTGCCAGCAGCGCCCGCACTAGCGGGGGGTTTACTAGCACAGATACGCAGTATTTT
TRBV11-2,TRBJ2-1,NA,NA,CATQDSNYNEQFF,TGTGCCACCCAGGACAGCAATTACAATGAGCAGTTCTTC
TRBV5-4,TRBJ2-3,NA,NA,CASGGVYTQYF,TGTGCCAGCGGCGGGGTCTATACGCAGTATTTT
TRBV9,TRBJ2-7,TRBD1,NA,CASSADSGTDEQYF,TGTGCCAGCAGTGCTGACTCCGGGACAGATGAGCAGTACTTC
TRBV11-2,TRBJ1-1,NA,NA,CASSPPGHLNTEAFF,TGTGCCAGCAGCCCCCCGGGACACTTGAACACTGAAGCTTTCTTT
TRBV6-5,TRBJ1-2,TRBD1,NA,CASSYEGQGNGYTF,TGTGCCAGCAGTTACGAGGGACAGGGCAATGGCTACACCTTC
TRBV5-4,TRBJ2-5,NA,NA,CASSLDWQETQYF,TGTGCCAGCAGTTTAGACTGGCAAGAGACCCAGTACTTC
TRBV6-5,TRBJ2-1,NA,NA,CALRGDPFNEQFF,TGTGCCCTCAGGGGGGACCCGTTTAATGAGCAGTTCTTC
TRBV3-1/TRBV3-2,TRBJ1-3,NA,NA,CASSSGVGNTIYF,TGTGCCAGCAGCTCGGGGGTTGGAAACACCATATATTTT
TRBV27,TRBJ1-5,NA,NA,CASSLSPRVQPQHF,TGTGCCAGCAGTTTATCCCCGCGCGTTCAGCCCCAGCATTTT
TRBV4-3,TRBJ1-4,TRBD1,NA,CASSQVGGQGNEKLFF,TGCGCCAGCAGCCAAGTGGGGGGACAGGGGAATGAAAAACTGTTTTTT
TRBV5-5,TRBJ2-4,NA,NA,CASTPIIAKNIQYF,TGTGCCAGCACCCCTATAATAGCCAAAAACATTCAGTACTTC
TRBV9,TRBJ1-6,NA,NA,CASSTQVWASPLHF,TGTGCCAGCAGCACCCAAGTCTGGGCTTCACCCCTCCACTTT
TRBV2,TRBJ1-2,NA,many,CASSGGGYGYTF,TGTGCCAGCAGTGGTGGAGGGTATGGCTACACCTTC
TRBV10-3,TRBJ2-6,NA,NA,CAISEFQLSGALLFSGANVLTF,TGTGCCATCAGTGAGTTCCAACTTTCAGGGGCCCTTCTCTTCTCTGGGGCCAACGTCCTGACTTTC
TRBV7-7,TRBJ1-1,TRBD1,NA,CASSLEQGTEAFF,TGTGCCAGCAGCTTAGAACAGGGGACTGAAGCTTTCTTT
TRBV28,TRBJ1-1,NA,few,CASSLVGLEAFF,TGTGCCAGCAGTTTAGTAGGACTTGAAGCTTTCTTT
TRBV30,TRBJ1-1,NA,few,CAWCRVQAGQAFF,TGTGCCTGGTGTCGAGTACAGGCCGGCCAAGCTTTCTTT
TRBV11-2,TRBJ2-3,NA,NA,CASSFQTRSTDTQYF,TGTGCCAGCAGCTTCCAGACACGGAGCACAGATACGCAGTATTTT
TRBV4-3,TRBJ2-1,NA,NA,CASSQGRTVDNEQFF,TGCGCCAGCAGCCAAGGTCGGACAGTTGATAATGAGCAGTTCTTC
TRBV19,TRBJ1-1,TRBD1,NA,CASSIVGTGKDTEAFF,TGTGCCAGTAGTATAGTGGGGACAGGGAAGGACACTGAAGCTTTCTTT
TRBV25-1,TRBJ2-7,TRBD1,few,CASFRDSAYEQYF,TGTGCCAGCTTCCGGGACAGTGCCTACGAGCAGTACTTC
TRBV2,TRBJ2-7,TRBD1,once,CASSGDRGREQYF,TGTGCCAGCAGTGGGGACAGGGGGCGAGAGCAGTACTTC